This T cell receptor beta chain was captured in a study of T cell clonotyping in hematopoietic cell transplantation. Study-wide findings and caveats: At the given depth, recipient repertoires were over 95% de novo clonotypes. Without cell sorting, CD4 versus CD8 contributions remain unresolved.

On this clone: Antigen specificity is unknown.

Sequencing used immunoSEQ multiplex PCR; TCRdb keeps in-frame clones, though not all of them. Among approximately 16,000 clones listed, around 85% were seen once. This CDR3 spans 16 amino acids. CDR1 and CDR2 (germline): SGHNT, YYREEE (reference sequence). V lost 4 bases and J lost 8; bases outside the gene matches: 9. The origin of this receptor is a middle-aged woman in good health. Some clones in this sample may be carry-over from other donors' samples. Sequencing input: peripheral blood mononuclear cells. The V and J genes are TRBV5-4 and TRBJ2-1; 13 bases line up with TRBD2. The CDR3 is CASSPIRTSGSDEQFF. CDR3 DNA: TGTGCCAGCAGCCCGATACGGACTAGCGGGAGCGATGAGCAGTTCTTC. Combining the CDR3 with reference TRBV5-4 and TRBJ2-1 gives the whole variable domain ETGVTQSPTHLIKTRGQQVTLRCSSQSGHNTVSWYQQALGQGPQFIFQYYREEENGRGNFPPRFSGLQFPNYSSELNVNALELDDSALYLCASSPIRTSGSDEQFFGPGTRLTVL.